The 6 T cell receptor beta chains given below trace back to one sample, sequenced in a study of T cells after yellow fever vaccination. TCRdb re-derived calls from the 5' RACE reads in MiXCR, one entry per CDR3 protein. The table has more than 25,000 distinct CDR3 sequences, 4% to 5.5% seen once; the top ten hold about 40%. The sample in question was PBMCs, either bulk or a sorted T-cell subset (CD4+, CD8+, memory, or dextramer-sorted; not recorded which), obtained on the day of the yellow fever booster vaccination. All receptors derive from a man aged 18 to 29 who received the YFV17D yellow fever vaccine.

As regards this clonotype: One end of the junction varies from germline; a read error may be responsible. The chain couples TRBV12-3 or TRBV12-4 to TRBJ2-1, with 7 bases lining up with TRBD2. The CDR3 runs to 15 residues. This CDR3 is CASRFQRGLEGEQFF. The CDR3 DNA is TGTGCTAGCAGGTTTCAGCGGGGCTTGGAGGGCGAGCAGTTCTTC.

The rearrangement joins TRBV6-6 to TRBJ1-1, with D uncertain. The CDR3 is 12 residues long. From germline, CDR1 is MNHNY and CDR2 SVGAGI (reference sequence). Between the trimmed V and J ends, which lost 8 bases and 3 bases, there was a span of 10 bases. The CDR3 nucleotides are TGTGCCAGCCAGTGGGATTACACTGAAGCTTTCTTT. The encoded protein is CASQWDYTEAFF.

This clonotype has at least ten counts. The chain combines TRBV5-1 with TRBJ2-4; 8 bases are a match to TRBD1. The germline V gene has CDR1 SGHRS and CDR2 YFSETQ. The CDR3 has 18 amino acids. V lost 4 bases, J lost 1 base, and 13 bases stayed unmatched. CDR3 region: CASSPSGRQGSAKNIQYF. For the CDR3, the DNA is TGCGCCAGCAGCCCCTCGGGTAGACAGGGGTCGGCCAAAAACATTCAGTACTTC.

In this sample, this clonotype is medium-sized (0.01 to 0.1%). CDR3 sequence: CASSLVSGGRQFF. The CDR3 nucleotides are TGTGCCAGCAGCTTAGTTTCGGGGGGGCGGCAGTTCTTC. The chain employs TRBV7-6 and TRBJ2-1, with TRBD2 matching 8 bases. The ends lost 1 base at V and 12 bases at J; junction bases unmatched: 5. This CDR3 is built from 13 residues. CDR1 is SGHVS, CDR2 FNYEAQ, per germline.

This clonotype was recorded at least ten times. The rearrangement uses TRBV10-3 and TRBJ1-2; D not resolved. Germline V gene data show CDR1 as ENHRY and CDR2 as SYGVKD. Trimming pared 0 bases from V and 8 bases from J, leaving 19 bases between. The CDR3 loop spans 16 amino acids. CDR3 sequence: CAISESARRGSNGYTF. DNA for the CDR3: TGTGCCATCAGTGAGTCCGCCCGTCGGGGAAGTAACGGCTACACCTTC.

This clonotype was recorded many times. The V call is TRBV5-5, the J call TRBJ2-5, with D unresolved. V was shortened by 3 bases and J by 1 base, with 4 bases between the two germline ends. Germline assignment: CDR1 SGHKS and CDR2 YYEKEE (reference sequence). The CDR3 is 12 amino acids. CDR3 residues: CASSWPQETQYF. CDR3 bases: TGTGCCAGCAGCTGGCCCCAAGAGACCCAGTACTTC.